This TCR beta chain was observed in a study of control samples from healthy donors and cancer patients. Assay: immunoSEQ multiplex PCR; the TCRdb copy retains only in-frame clones and omits some. The data hold 100,000 to 150,000 clones, with approximately 92% observed a single time. This CDR3 has 12 residues. The V gene's germline CDR1 is SQVTM and CDR2 ANQGSEA. V lost 4 bases and J 0 bases, leaving 4 bases between the germline ends. The J gene is TRBJ1-5, the V gene TRBV29-1; D not certain. Sequenced: PBMCs. The receptor was derived from a man older than 75 with head and neck cancer. The CDR3 is CSVVFSNQPQHF. CDR3 nucleotides: TGCAGCGTTGTCTTTAGCAATCAGCCCCAGCATTTT. Drawing the rest from reference TRBV29-1 and TRBJ1-5, the complete variable domain is SAVISQKPSRDICQRGTSLTIQCQVDSQVTMMFWYRQQPGQSLTLIATANQGSEATYESGFVIDKFPISRPNLTFSTLTVSNMSPEDSSIYLCSVVFSNQPQHFGDGTRLSIL.